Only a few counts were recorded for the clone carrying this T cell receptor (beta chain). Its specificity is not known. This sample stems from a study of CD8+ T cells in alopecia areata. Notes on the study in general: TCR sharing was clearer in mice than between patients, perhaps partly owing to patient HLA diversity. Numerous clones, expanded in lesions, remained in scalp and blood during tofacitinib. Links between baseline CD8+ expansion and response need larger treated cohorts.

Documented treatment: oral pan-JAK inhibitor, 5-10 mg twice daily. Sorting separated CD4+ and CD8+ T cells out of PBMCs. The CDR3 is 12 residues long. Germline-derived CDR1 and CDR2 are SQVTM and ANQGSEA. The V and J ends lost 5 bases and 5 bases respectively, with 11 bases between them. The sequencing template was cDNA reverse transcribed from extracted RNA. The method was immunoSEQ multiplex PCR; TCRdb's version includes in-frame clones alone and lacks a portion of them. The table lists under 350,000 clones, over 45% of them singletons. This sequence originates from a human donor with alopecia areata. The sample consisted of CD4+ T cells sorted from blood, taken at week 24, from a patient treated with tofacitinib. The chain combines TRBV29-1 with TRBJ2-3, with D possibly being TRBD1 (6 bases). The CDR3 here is CSVRRGQDTQYF. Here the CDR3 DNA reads TGCAGCGTTCGCAGGGGACAAGATACGCAGTATTTT.